What follows is one TCR beta chain and its context. What it binds is not known. This entry comes from a study of cytomegalovirus exposure and HLA in healthy donors. Findings of the study overall: With further analysis later on, most CMV-associated TCR beta chains appeared HLA-restricted. A highly shared variant cluster was judged a likely technical artifact.

Vbeta (60) and Jbeta (13) primers were used in the PCR. Generated by immunoSEQ multiplex PCR, the TCRdb table keeps only in-frame clones and is missing some. The data hold 100,000 to 130,000 clones, with approximately 81% observed a single time. Looked up from germline, CDR1 is SNHLY and CDR2 is FYNNEI. The CDR3 totals 15 residues. Trimming cost V 4 bases and J 5 bases; bases outside gene matches: 6. This TCR was recovered from a man aged 30 to 45 in good health and CMV-seronegative. The sample was PBMCs. The chain joins TRBV2 to TRBJ2-5, with 11 nucleotides matching TRBD2. CDR3 in DNA: TGTGCCAGCAGTGGTTCGGCTAGCGGGGGGGAGACCCAGTACTTC. This sequence encodes CASSGSASGGETQYF.